Presented here are 19 T cell receptor beta chains from one specimen sequenced in a study of blood T cell repertoires in COVID-19. Assay used: immunoSEQ multiplex PCR; TCRdb lists only in-frame clones, some missing. The sample includes approximately 110,000 clones, roughly 81% of them seen just once. Sequenced input: peripheral blood. Receptors were obtained from a human donor in a cohort sampled during active COVID-19.

The J gene is TRBJ2-1, the V gene TRBV3-1 (or the pseudogene TRBV3-2), with 12 bases lining up with TRBD2. The germline V gene has CDR1 LGHDT and CDR2 YNNKEL (reference sequence). The CDR3 is 15 residues long. The junction had 7 bases not matched to a gene; V was cut back by 5 bases and J by 8 bases. The CDR3: CASSSRLAGVDEQFF. CDR3 in DNA: TGTGCCAGCAGCTCTCGACTAGCGGGGGTGGATGAGCAGTTCTTC.

This chain links TRBV5-1 with TRBJ2-3; 13 bases fit TRBD2. This CDR3 has 15 residues. Germline values: CDR1 SGHRS, CDR2 YFSETQ. V shed 3 bases, J shed 6 bases, and the junction held 4 bases outside the gene matches. The CDR3 here is CASSSGLAGVDTQYF. CDR3 nucleotide sequence: TGCGCCAGCAGCTCCGGACTAGCGGGAGTGGATACGCAGTATTTT.

J is TRBJ2-5 and V is TRBV3-1 (or the pseudogene TRBV3-2), with a tentative D call TRBD1 (7 bases). CDR3 length equals 16 residues. CDR1 LGHDT and CDR2 YNNKEL come from the germline V gene (reference sequence). Trimming removed 5 bases from V and 4 bases from J, with 20 bases in between. CDR3: CASSLSGAGGSETQYF. CDR3 DNA: TGTGCCAGCAGCTTGAGCGGAGCAGGGGGGTCAGAGACCCAGTACTTC.

This clone has just a few counts. V gene TRBV5-1 combines with J gene TRBJ1-1; D ambiguous. Germline CDR1 and CDR2: SGHRS and YFSETQ. This CDR3 has 16 amino acids. V was shortened by 1 base and J by 1 base, with 14 bases between the two germline ends. CDR3: CASSLRYGPQNTEAFF. The CDR3 DNA follows: TGCGCCAGCAGCTTGAGGTATGGGCCCCAGAACACTGAAGCTTTCTTT.

In its sample, this clone ranks as medium-sized (0.01 to 0.1%). This chain links TRBV2 with TRBJ1-1; TRBD1 matches at 7 bases. Per germline, CDR1 SNHLY and CDR2 FYNNEI. Trimming took 8 bases from V and 6 from J; bases not matched to a gene: 12. CDR3 size: 14 residues. The CDR3 region has the DNA TGTGCCAGCGTTATGACAGGGTCGTTGGCTGAAGCTTTCTTT. Its translation: CASVMTGSLAEAFF.

The CDR3, as DNA: TGTGCCAGCAGCCAAGTCGTGAACACCGGGGAGCTGTTTTTT. This gives the protein CASSQVVNTGELFF. The rearrangement uses TRBV3-1 (or the pseudogene TRBV3-2) and TRBJ2-2; D is unclear. The ends were cut back, 1 base at V and 1 base at J, with 4 bases in the middle. Germline V gene sequence: CDR1 LGHDT, CDR2 YNNKEL (reference sequence). The CDR3 is 14 residues long.

This clone appeared a single time. The chain couples TRBV5-1 to TRBJ1-1; maybe TRBD1 (5 bases). CDR3 length: 14 residues. From germline, CDR1 is SGHRS and CDR2 YFSETQ. Deletions cut 3 bases from V and 6 bases from J, with 15 bases between. The CDR3 bases are TGCGCCAGCAGCTGGATACCAGACAGCCCTGAAGCTTTCTTT. The encoded protein is CASSWIPDSPEAFF.

This rearrangement joins TRBV7-2 to TRBJ2-3, with 13 positions matching TRBD2. CDR1 and CDR2 (germline): SGHTA, FQGNSA. The CDR3 is 17 amino acids. V trimming: 0 bases; J trimming: 4 bases; junction bases outside the gene matches: 4. The CDR3 loop is CASSLAQLAGGPDTQYF. The CDR3 DNA sequence: TGTGCCAGCAGCTTAGCCCAACTAGCGGGGGGGCCAGATACGCAGTATTTT. Looking up the rest from reference TRBV7-2 and TRBJ2-3 gives the full variable domain: GAGVSQSPSNKVTEKGKDVELRCDPISGHTALYWYRQSLGQGLEFLIYFQGNSAPDKSGLPSDRFSAERTGGSVSTLTIQRTQQEDSAVYLCASSLAQLAGGPDTQYFGPGTRLTVL.

The chain joins TRBV6-5 to TRBJ1-2; 9 nucleotides agree with TRBD1. The CDR3 totals 12 residues. Trimming at V came to 6 bases and at J to 8 bases, leaving 4 bases not matched to a gene. CDR1 and CDR2 (germline): MNHEY, SVGAGI. The CDR3 DNA follows: TGTGCCAGCAGATCGACAGGGGGGGGCTACACCTTC. Translating gives CASRSTGGGYTF.

The chain links TRBV10-3 to TRBJ1-5; possible D gene TRBD1, 6 bases. Germline loops: CDR1 ENHRY, CDR2 SYGVKD. V lost 3 bases and J 2 bases, leaving 11 bases between the germline ends. CDR3 length: 15 residues. CDR3 DNA sequence: TGTGCCATCAGTGAAAGTAGACAGGGCAATCAGCCCCAGCATTTT. It yields the protein CAISESRQGNQPQHF.

The V call is TRBV24-1, the J call TRBJ2-5; D unclear. Per the germline V gene, CDR1 is KGHDR and CDR2 is SFDVKD. The CDR3 has 12 residues. V shed 5 bases and J shed 5 bases, with 8 bases lying between them. CDR3 amino acids: CATSGTTETQYF. DNA for the CDR3: TGTGCCACCAGTGGAACAACGGAGACCCAGTACTTC.

The chain is built from TRBV20-1 and TRBJ1-1; no reliable D call. From germline, CDR1 is DFQATT and CDR2 SNEGSKA (reference sequence). V was clipped by 3 bases and J by 8 bases, with 7 bases between them. The CDR3 has 10 residues. CDR3 loop: CSASEQEAFF. CDR3 nucleotides: TGCAGTGCTAGTGAGCAGGAAGCTTTCTTT.

This clone was counted a few times. This rearrangement joins TRBV10-3 to TRBJ2-2; 7 bases map to TRBD2. CDR1 and CDR2 from the germline V gene are ENHRY and SYGVKD. CDR3 length: 14 residues. V was pared by 7 bases and J by 2 bases, with 4 bases of the junction left unmatched. In DNA form, the CDR3 reads TGTGCCATCACCGCGGGACTAAACACCGGGGAGCTGTTTTTT. Translated, it gives CAITAGLNTGELFF.

The count of this clone is one. The rearrangement uses TRBV21-1 and TRBJ2-7; TRBD1, the D gene given by the table, was not confirmed from the DNA. TRBV21-1 is termed a pseudogene. The CDR3 sequence is 14 residues long. The CDR3 bases are TGTGCCAGCAGCAAAGCGCAGGGCAGCTACGAGCAGTACTTC. Encoded protein: CASSKAQGSYEQYF.

The chain recombines TRBV6-2 or TRBV6-3 with TRBJ2-5; D possibly corresponds to TRBD1 (6 bases). V gave up 5 bases and J gave up 5 bases, with 12 bases separating them. This CDR3 has 13 residues. Germline V gives CDR1 MNHEY, CDR2 SVGEGT. In DNA, the CDR3 is TGTGCCAGCAGTAGGGACAATTGGGAGACCCAGTACTTC. This sequence encodes CASSRDNWETQYF.

CDR3 sequence (DNA): TGTGCCAGCAGTTACGTATACAGGGGACGGGAAAAACTGTTTTTT. Translating it yields CASSYVYRGREKLFF. The V and J genes are TRBV6-7 and TRBJ1-4; 7 nucleotides agree with TRBD1. TRBV6-7 is marked as an open reading frame, function uncertain. The CDR3 is 15 residues long. The junction had 8 bases not matched to a gene; V was cut back by 2 bases and J by 8 bases.

The V gene is TRBV30, the J gene TRBJ2-3; 8 bases align to TRBD2. J gave up 1 base and V 3 bases, and 0 bases lay outside the gene matches. The germline V gene encodes CDR1 GTSNPN and CDR2 SVGIG (reference sequence). CDR3 length: 13 residues. CDR3 protein: CAWRLAGTDTQYF. CDR3 sequence (DNA): TGTGCCTGGAGACTAGCGGGCACAGATACGCAGTATTTT.

The CDR3 DNA is TGCAGTGCTAGTATAAGTGCGGGAGGGGAGACCGGGGAGCTGTTTTTT. Protein: CSASISAGGETGELFF. This chain joins TRBV20-1 and TRBJ2-2; TRBD2 agrees at 9 bases. From germline, CDR1 is DFQATT and CDR2 SNEGSKA (reference sequence). The CDR3 has 16 residues. V lost 3 bases, J lost 5 bases, and 10 bases stayed unmatched.

The chain employs TRBV12-3 or TRBV12-4 and TRBJ1-1; D gene uncertain. This CDR3 comprises 12 residues. Trimming cost V 1 base and J 7 bases, with 7 bases left between them. The CDR3, as DNA: TGTGCCAGCAGTTTAGACAGTGGTGAAGCTTTCTTT. This translates into CASSLDSGEAFF.